Each of the 4 T cell receptor beta chains below was sequenced from the same sample in a study of T cell repertoires in cytomegalovirus infection. TCRdb reprocessed the reads with MiXCR, giving one entry per CDR3 protein. In the table there are over 200,000 distinct CDR3 sequences, roughly 13% of which are singletons. Specimen: PBMCs. Receptors were obtained from a human donor in good health (CMV status not recorded). Some clones in this sample may be carry-over from other donors' samples.

The CDR3 coding sequence is TGTGCCAGCAGACACCGAGGGGGCGACTCCTACGAGCAGTACTTC. As protein: CASRHRGGDSYEQYF. The chain carries TRBV6-5 and TRBJ2-7; the match to TRBD1 covers 7 bases. The CDR3 runs 15 residues. Germline V CDR1 and CDR2: MNHEY, SVGAGI. J lost 0 bases, V lost 6 bases, and 8 bases had no gene match.

This clonotype was counted at least ten times. This chain connects TRBV28 to TRBJ1-4, with D possibly TRBD1 on 5 matching bases. Trimming left V 3 bases short and J 7 bases short, with 15 bases between. The germline V gene has CDR1 MDHEN and CDR2 SYDVKM. This CDR3 has 15 amino acids. The CDR3 bases are TGTGCCAGCAGTTTCGAGGGGAGGGCGGCTGAAAAACTGTTTTTT. Encoded protein: CASSFEGRAAEKLFF.

The sample holds many counts of this clonotype. The chain joins TRBV5-4 to TRBJ2-2; D remains unclear. This CDR3 spans 14 amino acids. CDR1 is SGHNT, CDR2 YYREEE, per germline (reference sequence). Trimming pared 5 bases from V and 6 bases from J, leaving 14 bases between. CDR3 protein: CASSLGHSSGELFF. The CDR3 nucleotides are TGTGCCAGCAGTCTCGGGCATTCGTCCGGGGAGCTGTTTTTT.

The CDR3 nucleotides are TGTGCCAGCAGCTTCGGGGGTGGTCCCTACGAGCAGTACTTC. The encoded protein is CASSFGGGPYEQYF. The chain recombines TRBV7-9 with TRBJ2-7, with a possible D match to TRBD2 (6 bases). This CDR3 contains 14 residues. Trimming removed 3 bases from V and 2 bases from J, with 11 bases in between. The germline V gene has CDR1 SEHNR and CDR2 FQNEAQ (reference sequence).